This T cell receptor beta chain was recorded in a study of chemoradiotherapy in HPV16-positive cancers. At the level of the study: A couple of HPV16-positive patients' cells yielded candidate HPV-specific clones and common motifs.

This clone was found a few times. Its specificity is unknown. Germline CDR1 is KGHSH and CDR2 is LQKENI. V was trimmed by 5 bases and J by 0 bases, leaving 8 bases between them. The CDR3 runs to 14 residues. Repeated repertoire sampling spanned the course of chemoradiotherapy. Libraries were prepared by immunoSEQ multiplex PCR; TCRdb keeps only in-frame clonotypes and omits some of them. The sample shows just under 5,500 clones, 86% of them seen only once. General study results and limits: HPV-specific T cells were functionally defined from only two HPV16-positive patients. Candidate HPV-specific clones and E7-related TCR motifs grew in tumor during treatment.

The source of this sequence is a human donor with HPV-associated anogenital cancer. Here the sequenced sample was tumor tissue, taken from a patient who underwent chemoradiotherapy. The chain recombines TRBV18 with TRBJ1-5; D is undetermined. The CDR3 DNA sequence: TGTGCCAGCTCATTTGAACCTAGCAATCAGCCCCAGCATTTT. Its protein is CASSFEPSNQPQHF.